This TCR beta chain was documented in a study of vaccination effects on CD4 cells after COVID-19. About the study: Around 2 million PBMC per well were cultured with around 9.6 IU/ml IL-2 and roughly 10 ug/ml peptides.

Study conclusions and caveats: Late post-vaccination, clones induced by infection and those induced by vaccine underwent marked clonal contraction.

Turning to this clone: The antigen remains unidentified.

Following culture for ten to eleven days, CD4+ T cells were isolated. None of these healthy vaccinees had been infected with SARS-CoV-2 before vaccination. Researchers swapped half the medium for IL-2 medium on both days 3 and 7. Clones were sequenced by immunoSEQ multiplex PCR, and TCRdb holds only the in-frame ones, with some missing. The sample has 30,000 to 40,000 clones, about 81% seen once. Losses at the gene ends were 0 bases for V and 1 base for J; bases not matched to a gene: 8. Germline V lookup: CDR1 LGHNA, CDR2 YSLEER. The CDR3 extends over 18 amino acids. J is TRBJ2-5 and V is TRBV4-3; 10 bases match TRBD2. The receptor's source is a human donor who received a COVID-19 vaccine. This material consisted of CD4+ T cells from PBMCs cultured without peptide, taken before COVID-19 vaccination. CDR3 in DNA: TGCGCCAGCAGCCAAGAGCCCCCCATAGCGGGGGGCCAAGAGACCCAGTACTTC. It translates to CASSQEPPIAGGQETQYF.